Listed here are 23 T cell receptor beta chains from one sample, sequenced in a study of T cell responses to AZD1222 COVID-19 vaccine. The table came from immunoSEQ multiplex PCR; TCRdb's copy has only in-frame clones and leaves some out. The data show 100,000 to 150,000 clones, 75% to 90% seen once. Sequencing was performed on peripheral blood, taken on day 0 of AZD1222 vaccination. All receptors come from an adult in good health.

CDR3 region: CASSHRGGNQPQHF. CDR3 nucleotides: TGTGCCAGCAGCCACAGGGGCGGCAATCAGCCCCAGCATTTT. V gene TRBV6-5 combines with J gene TRBJ1-5, with TRBD1 matching 7 bases. Germline trimming cut 6 bases from V and 2 bases from J; bases unmatched to any gene: 4. Germline assignment: CDR1 MNHEY and CDR2 SVGAGI. CDR3 size: 14 residues.

In its sample, this clone was seen a few times. This chain connects TRBV4-2 to TRBJ2-2; perhaps TRBD2 as D (6 bases). Trimming removed 6 bases from V and 3 bases from J, with 14 bases in between. The CDR3 covers 15 residues. Germline V CDR1 and CDR2: LGHNA, YNFKEQ. Here the CDR3 DNA reads TGTGCCAGCAGGAACCCTAGCGACGACACCGGGGAGCTGTTTTTT. This encodes CASRNPSDDTGELFF.

This rearrangement joins TRBV21-1 to TRBJ1-5. TRBV21-1 corresponds to a pseudogene. The CDR3 has 15 amino acids. CDR3 in amino acids: CASSIRGRGGTPQHF. Here the CDR3 DNA reads TGTGCCAGCAGCATCCGTGGGCGGGGGGGGACGCCCCAGCATTTT.

The J gene is TRBJ1-1, the V gene TRBV11-3, with D unresolved. This CDR3 is built from 11 residues. CDR1 and CDR2 (germline): SGHNT, YENEEA. V was clipped by 6 bases and J by 7 bases, with 9 bases between them. The CDR3 bases are TGTGCCAGCAGTTCAATAGGTGAAGCTTTCTTT. Its translation is CASSSIGEAFF.

V and J are TRBV6-1 and TRBJ2-7, with 9 bases identical to TRBD2. With 1 base clipped from V and 3 bases from J, the junction kept 16 bases outside the gene matches. CDR1 and CDR2 from the germline V gene are MNHNS and SASEGT. This CDR3 is built from 19 residues. In nucleotides, the CDR3 is TGTGCCAGCAGTGAAGAAGCACCGGCGGGAGGGGGCCCCATCTACGAGCAGTACTTC. Protein sequence: CASSEEAPAGGGPIYEQYF.

The chain employs TRBV11-3 and TRBJ2-3, with TRBD2 matching over 14 bases. V lost 4 bases and J lost 8; bases outside the gene matches: 5. CDR1 and CDR2 (germline): SGHNT, YENEEA. The CDR3 has 15 residues. The CDR3 sequence: CASSSIGTSGGTQYF. The CDR3 nucleotides read TGTGCCAGCAGCTCGATCGGGACTAGCGGGGGTACGCAGTATTTT.

This clone was seen only once. This chain connects TRBV11-3 to TRBJ2-2; no reliable D call. CDR1 and CDR2 from the germline V gene are SGHNT and YENEEA. V was pared by 5 bases and J by 0 bases, with 13 bases between. The CDR3 spans 16 residues. CDR3 nucleotide sequence: TGTGCCAGCAGCCCTTTCGGACGTACGAACACCGGGGAGCTGTTTTTT. Translated: CASSPFGRTNTGELFF.

The count of this clone is one. The rearrangement joins TRBV7-8 to TRBJ2-1; 8 nucleotides agree with TRBD2. The CDR3 runs 16 residues. Germline V gene data show CDR1 as SGHVS and CDR2 as FQNEAQ. V lost 7 bases, J lost 0 bases, and 8 bases stayed unmatched. The CDR3 here is CASTRLAGSSYNEQFF. The CDR3 coding sequence is TGTGCCAGCACCCGATTAGCGGGGAGCTCCTACAATGAGCAGTTCTTC.

The rearrangement uses TRBV7-9 and TRBJ2-3; 7 positions agree with TRBD1. With V trimmed by 5 bases and J by 2 bases, 7 bases remained unmatched. The germline V gene has CDR1 SEHNR and CDR2 FQNEAQ (reference sequence). The CDR3 extends over 15 amino acids. This CDR3 reads CASSTFRGPTDTQYF. The CDR3 nucleotides are TGTGCCAGCAGCACGTTTAGGGGGCCCACAGATACGCAGTATTTT.

This clone is a singleton in its sample. This chain joins TRBV7-6 and TRBJ1-6; D remains unclear. Trimming left V 2 bases short and J 1 base short, with 12 bases between. The germline CDR1 and CDR2 sequences are SGHVS and FNYEAQ. The CDR3 loop spans 17 amino acids. CDR3: CASSLSSGGSYNSPLHF. DNA of the CDR3: TGTGCCAGCAGCTTATCGTCGGGAGGTTCCTATAATTCACCCCTCCACTTT.

The chain recombines TRBV5-6 with TRBJ2-1; D may be TRBD2 (5 bases). The CDR3 totals 14 residues. Germline values: CDR1 SGHDT, CDR2 YYEEEE. Trimming pared 1 base from V and 7 bases from J, leaving 12 bases between. The CDR3 here is CASSLSGNFNEQFF. CDR3 sequence (DNA): TGTGCCAGCAGCTTGTCGGGAAACTTTAATGAGCAGTTCTTC.

This sequence joins TRBV7-9 and TRBJ2-3, with 7 bases aligning to TRBD2. Germline V gene data show CDR1 as SEHNR and CDR2 as FQNEAQ (reference sequence). This CDR3 has 15 residues. V trimming: 5 bases; J trimming: 3 bases; junction bases outside the gene matches: 8. The DNA for the CDR3 is TGTGCCAGCAGCCCTCCTCGCGGGGGTACAGATACGCAGTATTTT. Residues: CASSPPRGGTDTQYF.

In this sample, this clone turned up a few times. This chain uses TRBV7-2 with TRBJ2-7; 10 bases line up with TRBD2. Germline V gives CDR1 SGHTA, CDR2 FQGNSA. V lost 5 bases to trimming and J lost 4 bases; unmatched junction nucleotides: 8. The CDR3 consists of 15 residues. CDR3 in amino acids: CASSVQAGGLYEQYF. In DNA form, the CDR3 reads TGTGCCAGCAGCGTCCAAGCGGGGGGGCTGTACGAGCAGTACTTC.

This clone came up a few times. The genes are TRBV18 and TRBJ1-3, with D perhaps matching TRBD1 (6 bases). Per germline, CDR1 KGHSH and CDR2 LQKENI. The CDR3 is 16 amino acids. The V and J ends lost 1 base and 0 bases respectively, with 10 bases between them. The CDR3 region is CASSPLDSSSGNTIYF. In DNA form, the CDR3 reads TGTGCCAGCTCACCACTGGACAGTTCCTCTGGAAACACCATATATTTT.

The rearrangement links TRBV27 to TRBJ2-3; TRBD2 agrees at 8 bases. Germline loops: CDR1 MNHEY, CDR2 SMNVEV (reference sequence). Losses at the gene ends were 6 bases for V and 0 bases for J; bases not matched to a gene: 5. The CDR3 has 15 amino acids. The CDR3 spells CASRPGGTSTDTQYF. The CDR3 DNA reads TGTGCCAGCAGACCGGGGGGGACTAGCACAGATACGCAGTATTTT.

This clone has a single count. V and J are TRBV5-4 and TRBJ1-2; a possible D gene is TRBD1 (6 bases). The CDR3 consists of 14 residues. V shed 2 bases and J shed 6 bases, with 14 bases lying between them. CDR1 SGHNT and CDR2 YYREEE come from the germline V gene (reference sequence). CDR3 nucleotide sequence: TGTGCCAGCAGCTTCGGGACACCCCGACATGGCTACACCTTC. Protein product: CASSFGTPRHGYTF.

The CDR3 DNA is TGTGCTAGTGGTTTGGTTAGCACGTGGGATTATAATTCACCCCTCCACTTT. Translation gives CASGLVSTWDYNSPLHF. V and J are TRBV12-5 and TRBJ1-6; D unclear. Deletions cut 0 bases from V and 4 bases from J, with 13 bases between. Germline V gene lookup returns CDR1 LGHNT and CDR2 FRNRAP. The CDR3 is made up of 17 amino acids.

V usage is TRBV6-5 and J usage is TRBJ2-2, with D perhaps TRBD2 (6 bases). Germline V gene data show CDR1 as MNHEY and CDR2 as SVGAGI. V was trimmed by 7 bases and J by 6 bases, leaving 18 bases between them. This CDR3 region has 15 residues. The CDR3 protein is CASTWAGGASGELFF. The CDR3, as DNA: TGTGCCAGCACCTGGGCAGGAGGGGCTTCCGGGGAGCTGTTTTTT.

This chain uses TRBV27 with TRBJ2-3; 11 bases align to TRBD2. The CDR3 has 16 residues. V lost 6 bases, J lost 5 bases, and 10 bases stayed unmatched. Germline V gives CDR1 MNHEY, CDR2 SMNVEV (reference sequence). CDR3 sequence: CASRGSGRGKGDTQYF. Here the CDR3 DNA reads TGTGCCAGCAGGGGTAGCGGGAGGGGAAAGGGAGATACGCAGTATTTT.

In the case of this clone: Other DNA sequences from this sample encode an identical CDR3 as well. The J gene is TRBJ1-1, the V gene TRBV9; D is unclear. The germline V gene encodes CDR1 SGDLS and CDR2 YYNGEE. The CDR3 totals 13 residues. Trimming shortened V by 0 bases and J by 7 bases, and 10 bases separated the two germline ends. The DNA for the CDR3 is TGTGCCAGCAGCGTAGCTACGGGTGGTGAAGCTTTCTTT. Encoded protein: CASSVATGGEAFF.

As concerns this clone: Other DNA sequences in this sample translate to the same CDR3. This chain links TRBV18 with TRBJ1-1; D is possibly TRBD1 (5 bases). Germline CDR1 KGHSH, CDR2 LQKENI. The CDR3 is 14 amino acids. Trimming removed 3 bases at V and 0 bases at J, with 8 bases between. This chain's CDR3 is CASSPTALNTEAFF. As DNA, the CDR3 is TGTGCCAGCTCACCGACAGCCTTGAACACTGAAGCTTTCTTT.

This sequence joins TRBV11-2 and TRBJ2-7; 7 bases align to TRBD2. J lost 5 bases, V lost 5 bases, and 9 bases had no gene match. The CDR3 sequence is 14 residues long. The germline V gene encodes CDR1 SGHAT and CDR2 FQNNGV. CDR3 protein: CASSLSRLAHEQYF. The CDR3 DNA reads TGTGCCAGCAGCCTTTCTCGACTAGCCCACGAGCAGTACTTC.

V is TRBV5-4 and J is TRBJ1-5; the D gene is possibly TRBD1 (6 bases). In germline, CDR1 is SGHNT, CDR2 YYREEE (reference sequence). Trimming removed 0 bases from V and 0 bases from J, with 10 bases in between. The CDR3 spans 16 residues. The CDR3, as DNA: TGTGCCAGCAGCTTGGGGGGGCCGGATAGCAATCAGCCCCAGCATTTT. Translated: CASSLGGPDSNQPQHF. Using reference TRBV5-4 and TRBJ1-5 for the parts outside the CDR3, the full variable domain is ETGVTQSPTHLIKTRGQQVTLRCSSQSGHNTVSWYQQALGQGPQFIFQYYREEENGRGNFPPRFSGLQFPNYSSELNVNALELDDSALYLCASSLGGPDSNQPQHFGDGTRLSIL.